This T cell receptor (beta chain) was found in a study of cytomegalovirus exposure and HLA in healthy donors. Study details: Early release data held 75 million to 90 million unique TCRs from HLA-typed donors. Findings and limits, study-wide: A later analysis, which compared TCR beta chains of equal frequency, found the HLA-associated ones more clonally expanded.

Researchers ran the PCR with 60 Vbeta and 13 Jbeta primers. As processed by the authors: Per a later analysis, the number of unique TCR beta chains was approximately 73 million, of which 10 million to 11 million were shared. Sequenced by immunoSEQ multiplex PCR; TCRdb stores in-frame clones only, minus some. V and J calls and clone size are those listed in that table; D and trimming were worked out from the DNA. In the table there are about 170,000 clones, roughly 84% of which are singletons. This clone turned up a few times. Its specificity is unknown. Between the trimmed V and J ends, which lost 5 bases and 4 bases, there was a span of 18 bases. The CDR3 is 15 residues long. Germline CDR1 and CDR2: SGHRS and YFSETQ.

The rearrangement uses TRBV5-1 and TRBJ1-2; maybe TRBD1 (6 bases). The sequence derives from a male donor in good health and CMV-seronegative. The specimen sequenced was PBMCs. The CDR3 DNA is TGCGCCAGCAGACCTACAATGCCAGGGGCCTATGGCTACACCTTC. This encodes CASRPTMPGAYGYTF.